This TCR beta chain was retrieved from a study of T cells after yellow fever vaccination. The overall study: Where fractions had low cell numbers, libraries were prepared from them with the SMART-Seq v4 Ultra Low Input RNA kit. Whole-study results and caveats: The bulk population could contribute abundant contaminating clonotypes to FACS-sorted repertoires. The CD4 and CD8 compartments had a small share of their clonotypes in common. Compared with primary, the secondary response was weaker and peaked at day 5, not 15.

This clonotype was detected many times. Its target is unknown. A single record per CDR3 protein comes from TCRdb applying MiXCR to the 5' RACE reads. The sample has some 110,000 distinct CDR3 sequences, 6.5% to 9% seen once; the top ten hold roughly 25%. The germline V gene encodes CDR1 SGHVS and CDR2 FQNEAQ. Trimming pared 6 bases from V and 8 bases from J, leaving 13 bases between. This CDR3 is built from 13 residues. The gene calls are TRBV7-8 and TRBJ2-2; TRBD1 might be the D (6 bases). The source is a man aged 30 to 39 who received the YFV17D yellow fever vaccine. The sample was CD8+ T cells sorted from PBMCs, taken 45 days after the yellow fever booster vaccination. CDR3 DNA: TGTGCCAGCAGTATAGGGGGTGGAGGGGAGCTGTTTTTT. It encodes CASSIGGGGELFF.